This is a list of T cell receptor beta chains from one sample in a study of T cell clusters in autoimmune cytopenias. After re-calling the multiplex PCR reads, TCRdb lists one entry per CDR3 protein, DNA absent. This table holds approximately 12,000 distinct CDR3 sequences. These same data were also listed under a study on T cell repertoires in aging, cancer and after chemotherapy.

What was sequenced was peripheral blood. The receptor set was obtained from a human donor in good health. The CDR3 runs from the conserved cysteine through the conserved F or W. The order of the fields is CDR3 protein, J gene, clone size, V gene. The size of a clone is reported for some rows only, either as once, few or many, or as a class for expanded clones.

CDR3aa: CSAPSGTPPHEQYF
j_gene: TRBJ2-7
abundance: medium-sized
v_gene: TRBV20-1

CDR3aa: CASSLLTSGFPREQFF
j_gene: TRBJ2-1
abundance: -
v_gene: TRBV19

CDR3aa: CASSLDGSYEQYF
j_gene: TRBJ2-7
abundance: -
v_gene: TRBV18

CDR3aa: CASSYVGAPTGGELFF
j_gene: TRBJ2-2
abundance: -
v_gene: TRBV6-5

CDR3aa: CASSLSRVDQPQHF
j_gene: TRBJ1-5
abundance: -
v_gene: TRBV12-3/TRBV12-4

CDR3aa: CASSVGVLGQPQHF
j_gene: TRBJ1-5
abundance: -
v_gene: TRBV28

CDR3aa: CSAEQGKVSYGYTF
j_gene: TRBJ1-2
abundance: -
v_gene: TRBV20-1

CDR3aa: CASSQDRREKLFF
j_gene: TRBJ1-4
abundance: -
v_gene: TRBV4-3

CDR3aa: CAWRIQGNTGELFF
j_gene: TRBJ2-2
abundance: medium-sized
v_gene: TRBV30

CDR3aa: CASSMIHGQNYEQYF
j_gene: TRBJ2-7
abundance: medium-sized
v_gene: TRBV19

CDR3aa: CASSYASEGTDTQYF
j_gene: TRBJ2-3
abundance: medium-sized
v_gene: TRBV6-2/TRBV6-3

CDR3aa: CASSGAGSNQPQHF
j_gene: TRBJ1-5
abundance: -
v_gene: TRBV6-5

CDR3aa: CASRPGQGNYEQYF
j_gene: TRBJ2-7
abundance: -
v_gene: TRBV7-2

CDR3aa: CASSPDGDQPQHF
j_gene: TRBJ1-5
abundance: -
v_gene: TRBV7-2

CDR3aa: CASRGRKGTDTQYF
j_gene: TRBJ2-3
abundance: medium-sized
v_gene: TRBV6-5

CDR3aa: CASSPGTSGGTDTQYF
j_gene: TRBJ2-3
abundance: -
v_gene: TRBV5-1

CDR3aa: CSALQGGSNQPQHF
j_gene: TRBJ1-5
abundance: -
v_gene: TRBV20-1

CDR3aa: CATSGQGNQPQHF
j_gene: TRBJ1-5
abundance: -
v_gene: TRBV24-1

CDR3aa: CASSLVDRSDEKLFF
j_gene: TRBJ1-4
abundance: -
v_gene: TRBV11-2

CDR3aa: CASSTYATNEKLFF
j_gene: TRBJ1-4
abundance: -
v_gene: TRBV12-3/TRBV12-4

CDR3aa: CASSLAWGNEQFF
j_gene: TRBJ2-1
abundance: -
v_gene: TRBV5-8

CDR3aa: CVSSAWGNTEAFF
j_gene: TRBJ1-1
abundance: -
v_gene: TRBV2

CDR3aa: CASSQEVWTGDYGYTF
j_gene: TRBJ1-2
abundance: -
v_gene: TRBV4-3

CDR3aa: CASSLDRYGSGYTF
j_gene: TRBJ1-2
abundance: medium-sized
v_gene: TRBV19

CDR3aa: CASSLYRGANTEAFF
j_gene: TRBJ1-1
abundance: -
v_gene: TRBV7-9

CDR3aa: CASSFALPGNTIYF
j_gene: TRBJ1-3
abundance: -
v_gene: TRBV28

CDR3aa: CASSYSSASANTGELFF
j_gene: TRBJ2-2
abundance: medium-sized
v_gene: TRBV6-5

CDR3aa: CASSLLADYTGELFF
j_gene: TRBJ2-2
abundance: -
v_gene: TRBV7-2

CDR3aa: CATSDFGNEQYF
j_gene: TRBJ2-7
abundance: -
v_gene: TRBV24-1

CDR3aa: CASSLGTLRQAKGGSYNEQFF
j_gene: TRBJ2-1
abundance: -
v_gene: TRBV7-2

CDR3aa: CASSPGVGGGHYEQYF
j_gene: TRBJ2-7
abundance: -
v_gene: TRBV6-2/TRBV6-3